Below are 3 T cell receptor beta chains sequenced from a single sample in a study of blood T cells in healthy people across ages. For the second PCR, which ran for 7 to 11 cycles, a sample-barcoded 5' primer and a J-beta primer mix were used. TCRdb itself ran the 5' RACE reads through MiXCR, one entry per CDR3 protein. The sample consists of about 1,400,000 distinct CDR3 sequences, roughly 64% of them appearing once. The sequenced sample was blood. The receptors originated from a young man in good health.

This clonotype has more than one count but fewer than ten. The chain has TRBV7-9 and TRBJ2-4; 14 bases fit TRBD2. CDR1 and CDR2 (germline): SEHNR, FQNEAQ (reference sequence). J was trimmed by 2 bases and V by 4 bases; bases with no gene match: 13. The CDR3 totals 20 residues. The CDR3 nucleotides read TGTGCCAGCAGCTCGAGACTAGCGGGAGGGCCAGCAGATCCCAAAAACATTCAGTACTTC. Its translation is CASSSRLAGGPADPKNIQYF.

This clonotype was counted only a few times. The chain combines TRBV29-1 with TRBJ2-3; 10 bases map to TRBD1. From germline, CDR1 is SQVTM and CDR2 ANQGSEA. Unmatched junction bases numbered 13, after V lost 1 base and J lost 3 bases. The length of the CDR3 is 18 residues. CDR3 amino acids: CSVEGTNAGQGLTDTQYF. The CDR3 nucleotides are TGCAGCGTTGAAGGAACCAACGCGGGACAGGGGTTAACAGATACGCAGTATTTT.

The chain has TRBV5-1 and TRBJ1-1, with 8 bases fitting TRBD1. Germline CDR1 reads SGHRS; CDR2 reads YFSETQ. The CDR3 is made up of 14 amino acids. The J segment lost 5 bases and the V segment lost 4 bases, leaving 7 bases of the junction unmatched. CDR3 sequence: CASSATGAVTEAFF. The CDR3 DNA sequence: TGCGCCAGCAGCGCGACAGGGGCTGTTACTGAAGCTTTCTTT.